This TCR beta chain was captured by sequencing in a study of blood T cell repertoires in COVID-19. Overall study: The samples span acute and convalescent COVID-19 from the United States, Italy and Spain. From T cells, B-cell-depleted T cells, or PBMCs came the material, which was cDNA or gDNA.

Methods used by the authors: Estimates of nucleated cell counts were drawn from the amplification of reference gene primers. Repertoires were generated with immunoSEQ multiplex PCR, while TCRdb's copy carries only in-frame clones and drops some. The DNA gave D and trimming, while V, J and clone size come from that table. The sample consists of roughly 110,000 clones, around 85% of them appearing once. The CDR3 is made up of 13 amino acids. Germline V gene lookup returns CDR1 LGHNA and CDR2 YSLEER. V gave up 0 bases and J gave up 6 bases, with 6 bases separating them. Sequenced sample: peripheral blood. The clonotype was recovered from a human donor in a cohort sampled during active COVID-19. V gene TRBV4-3 combines with J gene TRBJ2-1; the D is unclear. The CDR3 here is CASSQDSSNEQFF. Here the CDR3 DNA reads TGCGCCAGCAGCCAAGATTCGAGCAATGAGCAGTTCTTC.